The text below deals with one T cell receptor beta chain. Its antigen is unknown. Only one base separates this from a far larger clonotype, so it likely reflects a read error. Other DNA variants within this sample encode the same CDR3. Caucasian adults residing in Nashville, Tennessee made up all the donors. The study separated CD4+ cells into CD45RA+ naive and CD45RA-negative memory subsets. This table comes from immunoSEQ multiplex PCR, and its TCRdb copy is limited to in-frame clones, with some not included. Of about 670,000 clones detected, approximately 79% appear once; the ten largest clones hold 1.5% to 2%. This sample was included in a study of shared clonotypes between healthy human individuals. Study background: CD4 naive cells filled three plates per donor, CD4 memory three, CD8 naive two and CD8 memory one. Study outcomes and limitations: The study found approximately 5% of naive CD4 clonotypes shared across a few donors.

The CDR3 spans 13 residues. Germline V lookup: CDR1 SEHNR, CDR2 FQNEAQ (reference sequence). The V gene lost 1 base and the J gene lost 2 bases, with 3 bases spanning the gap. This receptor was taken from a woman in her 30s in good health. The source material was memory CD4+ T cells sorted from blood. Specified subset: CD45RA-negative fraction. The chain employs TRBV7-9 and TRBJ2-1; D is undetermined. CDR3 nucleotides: TGTGCCAGCAGCTTAGGGGCCTACAATGAGCAGTTCTTC. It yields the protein CASSLGAYNEQFF.